This TCR beta chain comes out of a study of shared clonotypes between healthy human individuals. CDR3 length equals 15 residues. Germline V CDR1 and CDR2: SGHTA, FQGNSA. Trimming cost V 1 base and J 9 bases; bases outside gene matches: 6. Deep was the level used in running the assay. Once extracted for a subset, genomic DNA was divided evenly among several immunoSEQ plates. The method was immunoSEQ multiplex PCR; TCRdb's version includes in-frame clones alone and lacks a portion of them. The sample shows more than 2,000,000 clones, more than 90% of them seen only once. The chain couples TRBV7-2 to TRBJ2-7; 13 positions match TRBD2. Specimen: naive CD4+ T cells sorted from blood. Subset given: CD45RA+ positively selected. The sequence was collected from a man between 18 and 35 years old in good health. For the CDR3, the DNA is TGTGCCAGCAGCTTAGAACTAGCGGGAGGGCCAGGGCAGTACTTC. This translates into CASSLELAGGPGQYF.